This T cell receptor (beta chain) derives from a study of blood T cell repertoires in COVID-19. Study-wide context: Sites across the United States, Italy and Spain contributed samples from acute and convalescent COVID-19. In each case, the material was cDNA or gDNA derived from T cells, B-cell-depleted T cells, or PBMCs.

This CDR3 spans 18 amino acids. V lost 5 bases and J lost 6, with 26 bases in between. Germline CDR1 LGHDT, CDR2 YNNKEL (reference sequence). Original methodology: Amplification of reference gene primers provided the estimated nucleated cell counts. Profiled with immunoSEQ multiplex PCR; TCRdb holds only in-frame clones, not every one. V and J calls and clone size are those listed in that table; D and trimming were worked out from the DNA. Seen here are about 170,000 clones, 90% to 95% observed once, and the top ten hold 4.5% to 5.5%. Sequenced input: peripheral blood. The chain links TRBV3-1 (or the pseudogene TRBV3-2) to TRBJ2-1; the D gene is possibly TRBD2 (5 bases). The TCR originated in a woman in her forties or fifties with acute or convalescent COVID-19. Here the CDR3 reads CASSSRSPAASLGNEQFF. For the CDR3, the DNA is TGTGCCAGCAGCTCAAGGTCCCCCGCGGCTAGCCTCGGCAATGAGCAGTTCTTC.